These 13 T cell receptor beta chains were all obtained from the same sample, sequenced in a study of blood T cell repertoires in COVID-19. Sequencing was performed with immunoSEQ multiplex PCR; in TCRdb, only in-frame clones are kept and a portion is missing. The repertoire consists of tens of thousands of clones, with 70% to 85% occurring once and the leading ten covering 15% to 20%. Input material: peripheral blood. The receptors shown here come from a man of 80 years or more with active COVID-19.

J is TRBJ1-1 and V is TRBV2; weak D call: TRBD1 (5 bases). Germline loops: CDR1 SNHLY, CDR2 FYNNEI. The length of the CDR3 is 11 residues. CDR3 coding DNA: TGTGCTACCAGGGAGGGGCCTGAAGCTTTCTTT. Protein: CATREGPEAFF.

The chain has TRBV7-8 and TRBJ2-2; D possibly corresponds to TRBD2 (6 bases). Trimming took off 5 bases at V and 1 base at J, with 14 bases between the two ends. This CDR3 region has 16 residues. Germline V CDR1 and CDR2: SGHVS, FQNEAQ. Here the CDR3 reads CASSLGRRGNTGELFF. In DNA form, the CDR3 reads TGTGCCAGCAGCCTGGGGAGGCGGGGGAACACCGGGGAGCTGTTTTTT.

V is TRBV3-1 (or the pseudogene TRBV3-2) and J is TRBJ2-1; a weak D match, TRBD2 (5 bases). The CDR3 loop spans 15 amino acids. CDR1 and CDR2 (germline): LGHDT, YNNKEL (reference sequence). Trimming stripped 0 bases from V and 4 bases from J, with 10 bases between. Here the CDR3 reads CASSQETKPYNEQFF. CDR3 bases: TGTGCCAGCAGCCAAGAGACTAAACCTTACAATGAGCAGTTCTTC.

The CDR3 bases are TGTGCTAGTGGTTTGGGACGGGGGGGGCCGGACCAATACCAAGAGACCCAGTACTTC. This encodes CASGLGRGGPDQYQETQYF. The rearrangement links TRBV12-5 to TRBJ2-5; 8 bases are a match to TRBD2. The CDR3 is made up of 19 amino acids. V was clipped by 1 base and J by 0 bases; unmatched bases: 13. Per germline, CDR1 LGHNT and CDR2 FRNRAP.

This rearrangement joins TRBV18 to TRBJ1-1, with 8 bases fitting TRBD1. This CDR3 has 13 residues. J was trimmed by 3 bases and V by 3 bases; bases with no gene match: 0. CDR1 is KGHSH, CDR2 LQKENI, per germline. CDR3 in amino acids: CASSPGQDTEAFF. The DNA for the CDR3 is TGTGCCAGCTCACCGGGACAGGACACTGAAGCTTTCTTT.

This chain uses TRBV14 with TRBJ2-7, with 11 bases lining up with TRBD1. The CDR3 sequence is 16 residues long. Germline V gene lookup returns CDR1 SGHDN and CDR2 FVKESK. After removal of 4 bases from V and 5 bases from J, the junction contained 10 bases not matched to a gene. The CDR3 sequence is CASSLHGGTGGNEQYF. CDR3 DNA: TGTGCCAGCAGCCTTCACGGGGGGACAGGGGGTAACGAGCAGTACTTC.

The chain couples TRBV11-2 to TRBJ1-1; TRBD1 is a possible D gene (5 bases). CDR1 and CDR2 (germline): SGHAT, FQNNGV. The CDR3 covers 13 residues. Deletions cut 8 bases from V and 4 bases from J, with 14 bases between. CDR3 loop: CASERGTGTEAFF. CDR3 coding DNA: TGTGCCAGCGAAAGGGGAACAGGCACTGAAGCTTTCTTT.

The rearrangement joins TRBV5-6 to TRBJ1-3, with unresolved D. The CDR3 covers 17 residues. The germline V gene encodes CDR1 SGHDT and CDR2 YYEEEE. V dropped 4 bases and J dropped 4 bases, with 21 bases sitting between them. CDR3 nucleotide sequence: TGTGCCAGCAGCCCGCGGCGGGTAGTGTCGTTCGGAAACACCATATATTTT. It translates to CASSPRRVVSFGNTIYF.

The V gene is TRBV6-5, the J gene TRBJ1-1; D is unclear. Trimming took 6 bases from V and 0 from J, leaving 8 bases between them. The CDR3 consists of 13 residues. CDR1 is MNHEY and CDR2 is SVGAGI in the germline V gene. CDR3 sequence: CASRRELNTEAFF. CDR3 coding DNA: TGTGCCAGCAGACGGGAGCTGAACACTGAAGCTTTCTTT.

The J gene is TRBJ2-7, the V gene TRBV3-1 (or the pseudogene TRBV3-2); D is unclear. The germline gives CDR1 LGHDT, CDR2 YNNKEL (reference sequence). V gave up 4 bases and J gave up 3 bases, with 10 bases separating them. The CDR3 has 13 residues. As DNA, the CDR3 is TGTGCCAGCAGCCTAAGCTCCGACTACGAGCAGTACTTC. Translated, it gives CASSLSSDYEQYF.

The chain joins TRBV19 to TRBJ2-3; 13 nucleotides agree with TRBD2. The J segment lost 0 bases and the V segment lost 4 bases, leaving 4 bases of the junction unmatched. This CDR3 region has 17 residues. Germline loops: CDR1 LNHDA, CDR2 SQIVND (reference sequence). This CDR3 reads CASSTGLAGASTDTQYF. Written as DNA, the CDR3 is TGTGCCAGTAGTACCGGACTAGCGGGGGCTAGCACAGATACGCAGTATTTT.

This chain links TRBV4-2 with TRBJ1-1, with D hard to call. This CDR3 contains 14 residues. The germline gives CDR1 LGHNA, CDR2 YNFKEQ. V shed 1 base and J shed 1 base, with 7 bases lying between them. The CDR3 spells CASSQGRANTEAFF. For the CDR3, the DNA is TGTGCCAGCAGCCAAGGGCGGGCGAACACTGAAGCTTTCTTT.

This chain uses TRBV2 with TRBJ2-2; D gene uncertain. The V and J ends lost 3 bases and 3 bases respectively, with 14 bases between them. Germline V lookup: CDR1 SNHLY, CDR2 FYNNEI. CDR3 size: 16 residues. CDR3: CASSDSGRRYTGELFF. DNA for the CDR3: TGTGCCAGCAGTGATTCCGGCAGGCGATACACCGGGGAGCTGTTTTTT.